This paragraph reports one TCR beta chain. Its antigen is as yet unknown. Whether given at about 4 or about 12 weeks, second doses were pooled. Profiled with immunoSEQ multiplex PCR; TCRdb holds only in-frame clones, not every one. This sample carries about 110,000 clones, roughly 92% of them seen once, and the ten largest clones take about 2.6%. J lost 4 bases, V lost 6 bases, and 12 bases had no gene match. There are 15 residues in the CDR3. The germline gives CDR1 MDHEN, CDR2 SYDVKM. The data originate from a study of T cell responses to AZD1222 COVID-19 vaccine. General study points: Spike regions recognized by vaccine-associated CD4 TCRs spanned the protein, led by 160-218 and 743-854. Reports say nearly half of spike-specific TCRs go after unmutated variant regions.

The chain links TRBV28 to TRBJ2-7, with TRBD1 identical over 7 bases. The sequenced sample was peripheral blood, obtained 28 days after the second AZD1222 dose. The TCR sequence derives from an adult who received the AZD1222 COVID-19 vaccine. DNA of the CDR3: TGTGCCAGCAGGAGGCCGGGACAGTCTCAATACGAGCAGTACTTC. It is translated as CASRRPGQSQYEQYF.